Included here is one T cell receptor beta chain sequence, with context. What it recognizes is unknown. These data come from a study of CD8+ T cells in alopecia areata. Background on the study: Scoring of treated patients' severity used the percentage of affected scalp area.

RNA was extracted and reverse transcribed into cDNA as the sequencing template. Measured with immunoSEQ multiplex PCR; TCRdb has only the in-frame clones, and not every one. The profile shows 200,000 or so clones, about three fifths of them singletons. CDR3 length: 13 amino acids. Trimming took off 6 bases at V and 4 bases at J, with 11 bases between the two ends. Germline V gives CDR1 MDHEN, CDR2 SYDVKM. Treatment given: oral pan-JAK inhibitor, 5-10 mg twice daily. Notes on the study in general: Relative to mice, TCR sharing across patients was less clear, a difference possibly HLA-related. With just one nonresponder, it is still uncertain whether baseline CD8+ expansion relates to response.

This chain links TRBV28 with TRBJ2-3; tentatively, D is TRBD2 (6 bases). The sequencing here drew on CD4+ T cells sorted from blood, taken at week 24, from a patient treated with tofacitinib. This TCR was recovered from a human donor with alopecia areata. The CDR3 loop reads CASSPAGADTQYF. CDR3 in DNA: TGTGCCAGCAGCCCAGCGGGCGCAGATACGCAGTATTTT.